Listed here are 31 T cell receptor beta chains from one sample, sequenced in a study of blood T cell repertoires in COVID-19. Sequencing used immunoSEQ multiplex PCR; TCRdb keeps in-frame clones, though not all of them. The sample has around 150,000 clones; just under 95% are singletons. Material: peripheral blood. The receptors stem from a woman aged 45-65 years with acute or convalescent COVID-19.

The chain uses TRBV7-2 and TRBJ2-7, with D tentatively TRBD1 (5 bases). In germline, CDR1 is SGHTA, CDR2 FQGNSA. The CDR3 consists of 15 residues. V was clipped by 1 base and J by 0 bases, with 10 bases between them. The CDR3 is CASSLGWGSSYEQYF. Written as DNA, the CDR3 is TGTGCCAGCAGCTTAGGGTGGGGCAGCTCCTACGAGCAGTACTTC.

The chain links TRBV28 to TRBJ2-1, with 9 bases aligning to TRBD2. CDR3 length equals 13 residues. Germline CDR1 and CDR2: MDHEN and SYDVKM. Trimming cost V 7 bases and J 8 bases; bases outside gene matches: 6. The CDR3 DNA reads TGTGCCAGCACCCTAAGCGGGGGGCATGAGCAGTTCTTC. Encoded protein: CASTLSGGHEQFF.

This clone was seen just once. V usage is TRBV7-2 and J usage is TRBJ1-6; 7 bases line up with TRBD1. The V and J ends lost 2 bases and 14 bases, in that order; junction bases with no gene match: 3. Per germline, CDR1 SGHTA and CDR2 FQGNSA. This CDR3 is 12 amino acids long. CDR3 in DNA: TGTGCCAGCAGCTTACCAGGGGGGACCCTCCACTTT. It yields the protein CASSLPGGTLHF.

The V gene is TRBV7-6, the J gene TRBJ2-1; 8 positions agree with TRBD1. The CDR3 loop spans 15 amino acids. The J segment lost 3 bases and the V segment lost 1 base, leaving 2 bases of the junction unmatched. Germline V gene sequence: CDR1 SGHVS, CDR2 FNYEAQ. The CDR3 sequence: CASSLGGQVYNEQFF. As DNA, the CDR3 is TGTGCCAGCAGCTTAGGGGGACAGGTCTACAATGAGCAGTTCTTC.

This clone was found once. The genes are TRBV6-5 and TRBJ2-7; D is uncertain. In germline, CDR1 is MNHEY, CDR2 SVGAGI. Trimming took off 4 bases at V and 4 bases at J, with 8 bases between the two ends. The CDR3 totals 12 residues. The CDR3 coding sequence is TGTGCCAGCAGTTCCTCCTTGTACGAGCAGTACTTC. This codes for CASSSSLYEQYF.

The CDR3 region is CATAGSSYEQYF. Written as DNA, the CDR3 is TGTGCTACAGCGGGAAGCTCCTACGAGCAGTACTTC. The chain joins TRBV27 to TRBJ2-7, with 7 nucleotides matching TRBD2. Germline V gene lookup returns CDR1 MNHEY and CDR2 SMNVEV (reference sequence). This CDR3 has 12 amino acids.

The chain employs TRBV19 and TRBJ1-6, with 9 nucleotides matching TRBD1. CDR1 is LNHDA and CDR2 is SQIVND in the germline V gene (reference sequence). The CDR3 totals 13 residues. After removal of 8 bases from V and 11 bases from J, the junction contained 7 bases not matched to a gene. CDR3 bases: TGTGCCAGTGAGGACAGGGGCTCAACACCCCTCCACTTT. Translating it yields CASEDRGSTPLHF.

This chain uses TRBV19 with TRBJ2-4, with TRBD1 identical over 9 bases. The CDR3 loop spans 16 amino acids. The junction had 9 bases not matched to a gene; V was cut back by 3 bases and J by 6 bases. Germline V CDR1 and CDR2: LNHDA, SQIVND (reference sequence). The CDR3 DNA reads TGTGCCAGTAGTATGAACAGGGGGCAGGTCGGAAACATTCAGTACTTC. It yields the protein CASSMNRGQVGNIQYF.

V is TRBV7-9 and J is TRBJ2-7, with D possibly matching TRBD2 (5 bases). The CDR3 contains 13 residues. Germline lookup yields CDR1 SEHNR and CDR2 FQNEAQ (reference sequence). V was trimmed by 2 bases and J by 4 bases, leaving 9 bases between them. CDR3 region: CASSLSGSYEQYF. As DNA, the CDR3 is TGTGCCAGCAGCTTATCGGGGTCGTACGAGCAGTACTTC.

The gene calls are TRBV9 and TRBJ2-2, with D possibly TRBD2 on 6 matching bases. The CDR3 consists of 15 residues. Germline V gene lookup returns CDR1 SGDLS and CDR2 YYNGEE. V was trimmed by 4 bases and J by 6 bases, leaving 16 bases between them. The CDR3, as DNA: TGTGCCAGCAGCTCGGACTACGCGCGTCCCGGGGAGCTGTTTTTT. Amino acids: CASSSDYARPGELFF.

J is TRBJ2-5 and V is TRBV7-9, with 8 bases lining up with TRBD2. Germline-derived CDR1 and CDR2 are SEHNR and FQNEAQ (reference sequence). This CDR3 comprises 15 residues. Trimming took 5 bases from V and 4 from J; bases not matched to a gene: 9. CDR3 DNA sequence: TGTGCCAGCAGCCCCGGGGTAGCGGGGATAGAGACCCAGTACTTC. Its protein is CASSPGVAGIETQYF.

V is TRBV30 and J is TRBJ1-5, with D unclear. The V end lost 0 bases, the J end lost 7 bases, and 13 bases lay between the germline ends. Looked up from germline, CDR1 is GTSNPN and CDR2 is SVGIG (reference sequence). CDR3 length: 14 residues. The CDR3 DNA follows: TGTGCCTGGAGTGTAATGAGTCCCAGGCAGCCCCAGCATTTT. This codes for CAWSVMSPRQPQHF.

The rearrangement links TRBV30 to TRBJ2-3; TRBD2 aligns across 8 bases. In germline, CDR1 is GTSNPN, CDR2 SVGIG (reference sequence). This CDR3 contains 15 residues. V lost 2 bases, J lost 2 bases, and 6 bases stayed unmatched. CDR3 in DNA: TGTGCCTGGAGTAAACTAGCGGCGCACACAGATACGCAGTATTTT. Amino acids: CAWSKLAAHTDTQYF.

The chain links TRBV10-3 to TRBJ1-2; the match to TRBD1 covers 9 bases. J was trimmed by 4 bases and V by 5 bases; bases with no gene match: 8. Germline V CDR1 and CDR2: ENHRY, SYGVKD. This CDR3 is built from 15 residues. CDR3 residues: CAISRRETGGYGYTF. As DNA, the CDR3 is TGTGCCATCAGTCGTCGGGAGACAGGGGGCTATGGCTACACCTTC.

The chain is built from TRBV18 and TRBJ1-1; TRBD1 agrees at 8 bases. After removal of 3 bases from V and 5 bases from J, the junction contained 5 bases not matched to a gene. The CDR3 extends over 14 amino acids. In germline, CDR1 is KGHSH, CDR2 LQKENI. The CDR3 loop reads CASSPQGAGTEAFF. The CDR3 DNA follows: TGTGCCAGCTCACCCCAGGGGGCTGGGACTGAAGCTTTCTTT. Full variable domain (remainder filled in from reference TRBV18 and TRBJ1-1): NAGVMQNPRHLVRRRGQEARLRCSPMKGHSHVYWYRQLPEEGLKFMVYLQKENIIDESGMPKERFSAEFPKEGPSILRIQQVVRGDSAAYFCASSPQGAGTEAFFGQGTRLTVV.

The CDR3 nucleotides read TGTGCCAGCAGCGTTAGGGGCTTAGGCTCCGAGCAGTACTTC. It encodes CASSVRGLGSEQYF. The rearrangement joins TRBV9 to TRBJ2-7; maybe TRBD1 (5 bases). The CDR3 totals 14 residues. Germline-derived CDR1 and CDR2 are SGDLS and YYNGEE. With 2 bases removed from V and 6 bases from J, the gap between germline ends came to 15 bases.

The CDR3 sequence is CASSLLLAGGTGELFF. The CDR3 nucleotides read TGTGCCAGCAGTTTATTACTAGCGGGAGGGACCGGGGAGCTGTTTTTT. This chain joins TRBV27 and TRBJ2-2; 13 bases agree with TRBD2. CDR1 is MNHEY and CDR2 is SMNVEV in the germline V gene (reference sequence). The junction had 1 base not matched to a gene; V was cut back by 1 base and J by 5 bases. CDR3 length: 16 residues.

This chain connects TRBV10-2 to TRBJ2-6; perhaps TRBD2 as D (6 bases). Trimming cost V 6 bases and J 4 bases, with 19 bases left between them. The germline V gene encodes CDR1 WSHSY and CDR2 SAAADI. The CDR3 loop spans 17 amino acids. The CDR3, as DNA: TGCGCCAGCAGAGGAAGACTAGGGACGGCCGGGGCCAACGTCCTGACTTTC. This sequence encodes CASRGRLGTAGANVLTF.

The rearrangement uses TRBV4-1 and TRBJ2-2; 8 positions agree with TRBD2. With V trimmed by 4 bases and J by 0 bases, 10 bases remained unmatched. The CDR3 loop spans 18 amino acids. Germline assignment: CDR1 MGHRA and CDR2 YSYEKL. The CDR3 DNA reads TGCGCCAGCAGCCCGAGGAGGCGGGGGGCCGCGAACACCGGGGAGCTGTTTTTT. As protein: CASSPRRRGAANTGELFF.

The J gene is TRBJ2-7, the V gene TRBV10-3; 8 bases align to TRBD1. The germline V gene encodes CDR1 ENHRY and CDR2 SYGVKD. Losses at the gene ends were 7 bases for V and 0 bases for J; bases not matched to a gene: 5. The CDR3 is 14 residues long. The CDR3 DNA reads TGTGCCATCAAGACAGGGGCGACCTCCTACGAGCAGTACTTC. Translating gives CAIKTGATSYEQYF.

The chain joins TRBV19 to TRBJ1-2; the D is unclear. Trimming took 4 bases from V and 4 from J, leaving 7 bases between them. Germline CDR1 reads LNHDA; CDR2 reads SQIVND (reference sequence). The length of the CDR3 is 12 residues. CDR3 loop: CASSTLAYGYTF. The CDR3 nucleotides are TGTGCCAGTAGTACCTTAGCCTATGGCTACACCTTC.

The chain has TRBV11-3 and TRBJ2-3, with TRBD1 identical over 8 bases. The CDR3 extends over 14 amino acids. CDR1 and CDR2 from the germline V gene are SGHNT and YENEEA. V gave up 5 bases and J gave up 4 bases; unmatched junction bases: 5. The CDR3, as DNA: TGTGCCAGCAGCCGCGACAGGGGAGCAGATACGCAGTATTTT. As protein: CASSRDRGADTQYF.

The chain combines TRBV5-4 with TRBJ1-2; 8 bases are a match to TRBD1. Germline V gene data show CDR1 as SGHNT and CDR2 as YYREEE (reference sequence). After removal of 4 bases from V and 4 bases from J, the junction contained 9 bases not matched to a gene. This CDR3 is 15 amino acids long. The CDR3 loop reads CASSQYGQGTYGYTF. DNA for the CDR3: TGTGCCAGCAGCCAATATGGACAGGGTACCTATGGCTACACCTTC.

This chain uses TRBV7-8 with TRBJ2-1, with 8 bases matching TRBD1. The CDR3 is made up of 14 amino acids. CDR1 is SGHVS, CDR2 FQNEAQ, per germline. The ends lost 5 bases at V and 6 bases at J; junction bases unmatched: 6. CDR3 residues: CASSQIDRGNEQFF. The DNA for the CDR3 is TGTGCCAGCAGCCAAATCGACAGGGGCAATGAGCAGTTCTTC.

This chain connects TRBV2 to TRBJ1-1; TRBD1 might be the D (6 bases). The CDR3 sequence is 16 residues long. V lost 2 bases and J lost 1, with 14 bases in between. Germline CDR1 is SNHLY and CDR2 is FYNNEI. The CDR3 DNA is TGTGCCAGCAGTGAAAGCGGGGGCGCCGGGAACACTGAAGCTTTCTTT. It translates to CASSESGGAGNTEAFF. Together with reference TRBV2 and TRBJ1-1, the CDR3 gives the full variable domain: EPEVTQTPSHQVTQMGQEVILRCVPISNHLYFYWYRQILGQKVEFLVSFYNNEISEKSEIFDDQFSVERPDGSNFTLKIRSTKLEDSAMYFCASSESGGAGNTEAFFGQGTRLTVV.

This rearrangement joins TRBV5-4 to TRBJ2-5; weak D call: TRBD1 (6 bases). This CDR3 comprises 15 residues. The V end lost 4 bases, the J end lost 2 bases, and 15 bases lay between the germline ends. Germline CDR1 and CDR2: SGHNT and YYREEE (reference sequence). The CDR3: CASSLLWDKQETQYF. CDR3 nucleotides: TGTGCCAGCAGCCTACTATGGGACAAACAAGAGACCCAGTACTTC.

The chain employs TRBV21-1 and TRBJ1-6. TRBV21-1 is a known pseudogene. The CDR3 has 18 residues. For the CDR3, the DNA is TGTGCCAGCAGGGAAACCCGATCAGGGAGGTTATATAATTCACCCCTCCACTTT. Its translation: CASRETRSGRLYNSPLHF.

The chain recombines TRBV25-1 with TRBJ1-6, with D possibly being TRBD1 (6 bases). Germline CDR1 and CDR2: MGHDK and SYGVNS. The CDR3 is made up of 14 amino acids. Deletions cut 6 bases from V and 9 bases from J, with 15 bases between. CDR3 loop: CASRDRELGSPLHF. CDR3 DNA sequence: TGTGCCAGCAGGGACAGAGAGTTAGGTTCACCCCTCCACTTT.

This sequence joins TRBV30 and TRBJ1-3, with D possibly being TRBD1 (5 bases). Germline CDR1 is GTSNPN and CDR2 is SVGIG (reference sequence). The CDR3 loop spans 13 amino acids. V lost 5 bases and J 8 bases, leaving 16 bases between the germline ends. Here the CDR3 DNA reads TGTGCCTGGGCATTGCAGGGTCGATACACCATATATTTT. As protein: CAWALQGRYTIYF.

This chain joins TRBV2 and TRBJ1-1, with D hard to call. Trimming pared 3 bases from V and 0 bases from J, leaving 14 bases between. The CDR3 contains 16 residues. Germline CDR1 and CDR2: SNHLY and FYNNEI. The CDR3 DNA follows: TGTGCCAGCAGTGATTTAACGACTGGCATGAACACTGAAGCTTTCTTT. It encodes CASSDLTTGMNTEAFF.

Comments on this clone: The junction departs from germline at one end; a sequencing error may be responsible. V gene TRBV2 combines with J gene TRBJ1-4; D remains unclear. The CDR3 is 11 residues long. From germline, CDR1 is SNHLY and CDR2 FYNNEI. The CDR3 sequence: CASSEGRRMVF. CDR3 bases: TGTGCCAGCAGTGAAGGGCGCAGGATGGTCTTT.